The next 27 T cell receptor beta chains were all read from a single sample in a study of blood T cell repertoires in COVID-19. Profiling relied on immunoSEQ multiplex PCR, and the TCRdb table lists in-frame clones only, not all of them. The table lists 95,000 to 150,000 clones, 82% of them singletons. Input material: peripheral blood. These TCRs come from a woman in her 70s with acute or convalescent COVID-19.

The chain uses TRBV11-3 and TRBJ2-1; 7 nucleotides agree with TRBD1. Germline V lookup: CDR1 SGHNT, CDR2 YENEEA. The CDR3 is made up of 15 amino acids. The junction had 7 bases not matched to a gene; V was cut back by 5 bases and J by 3 bases. In DNA, the CDR3 is TGTGCCAGCAGCCAGCCGGGACAGCACTACAATGAGCAGTTCTTC. Translated: CASSQPGQHYNEQFF. The full variable domain, rest sourced from reference TRBV11-3 and TRBJ2-1, is EAGVVQSPRYKIIEKKQPVAFWCNPISGHNTLYWYLQNLGQGPELLIRYENEEAVDDSQLPKDRFSAERLKGVDSTLKIQPAELGDSAVYLCASSQPGQHYNEQFFGPGTRLTVL.

The sample holds one count of this clone. V usage is TRBV9 and J usage is TRBJ1-1, with D possibly being TRBD1 (5 bases). The V end lost 4 bases, the J end lost 2 bases, and 9 bases lay between the germline ends. Germline V gene sequence: CDR1 SGDLS, CDR2 YYNGEE. The CDR3 covers 13 residues. CDR3 sequence: CASSRGHNTEAFF. CDR3 DNA: TGTGCCAGCAGCAGAGGACACAACACTGAAGCTTTCTTT. The full variable domain, in which reference TRBV9 and TRBJ1-1 provide the parts outside the CDR3, is DSGVTQTPKHLITATGQRVTLRCSPRSGDLSVYWYQQSLDQGLQFLIQYYNGEERAKGNILERFSAQQFPDLHSELNLSSLELGDSALYFCASSRGHNTEAFFGQGTRLTVV.

This rearrangement joins TRBV13 to TRBJ2-3; a weak D match, TRBD1 (5 bases). The CDR3 is 13 amino acids. The germline CDR1 and CDR2 sequences are PRHDT and FYEKMQ (reference sequence). Trimming took off 5 bases at V and 5 bases at J, with 11 bases between the two ends. The CDR3 DNA sequence: TGTGCCAGCAGCCCAGGGCAGATAGATACGCAGTATTTT. Translating gives CASSPGQIDTQYF.

This clone was observed a handful of times. This chain uses TRBV4-3 with TRBJ1-5; TRBD1 might be the D (5 bases). Trimming removed 2 bases at V and 10 bases at J, with 15 bases between. This CDR3 is built from 14 residues. Per germline, CDR1 LGHNA and CDR2 YSLEER. CDR3 nucleotide sequence: TGCGCCAGCAGCCAACTCCAGGGTGCCGGACCCCAGCATTTT. Protein sequence: CASSQLQGAGPQHF.

The V call is TRBV6-5, the J call TRBJ1-1, with a weak D call TRBD1 (6 bases). V lost 6 bases to trimming and J lost 1 base, with 15 bases between them. The CDR3 runs 15 residues. Germline assignment: CDR1 MNHEY and CDR2 SVGAGI. The DNA for the CDR3 is TGTGCCAGCAGAACAGGGATGGGACCGAACACTGAAGCTTTCTTT. Protein: CASRTGMGPNTEAFF.

V is TRBV5-4 and J is TRBJ2-1; TRBD2 matches 15 bases. Germline V gene data show CDR1 as SGHNT and CDR2 as YYREEE (reference sequence). The CDR3 has 18 amino acids. After removal of 0 bases from V and 9 bases from J, the junction contained 10 bases not matched to a gene. The DNA for the CDR3 is TGTGCCAGCAGCTTGGGGACTAGCGGGGGGGCCCTCGCGTCTGAGCAGTTCTTC. Translated: CASSLGTSGGALASEQFF.

The gene calls are TRBV29-1 and TRBJ1-2; D gene unclear. Germline values: CDR1 SQVTM, CDR2 ANQGSEA. Trimming cost V 2 bases and J 5 bases, with 12 bases left between them. The CDR3 contains 13 residues. This chain's CDR3 is CSVEQSQMYGYTF. CDR3 bases: TGCAGCGTTGAACAGTCACAAATGTATGGCTACACCTTC.

The chain uses TRBV19 and TRBJ1-6; a weak D match, TRBD1 (5 bases). Trimming cost V 7 bases and J 5 bases, with 15 bases left between them. Germline V gives CDR1 LNHDA, CDR2 SQIVND (reference sequence). The length of the CDR3 is 15 residues. This CDR3 reads CASIRQSGDNSPLHF. For the CDR3, the DNA is TGTGCCAGTATTCGACAGAGCGGGGATAATTCACCCCTCCACTTT.

The V gene is TRBV5-5, the J gene TRBJ2-2; TRBD2 agrees at 12 bases. The ends lost 1 base at V and 5 bases at J; junction bases unmatched: 3. Germline V gives CDR1 SGHKS, CDR2 YYEKEE (reference sequence). CDR3 length equals 16 residues. The CDR3 sequence: CASSLSSGGGTGELFF. CDR3 DNA sequence: TGTGCCAGCAGCTTGTCTAGCGGGGGGGGAACCGGGGAGCTGTTTTTT.

The chain has TRBV6-4 and TRBJ1-5; no reliable D call. The V end was cut by 5 bases, the J end by 2 bases, with 7 bases between. Germline CDR1 reads MRHNA; CDR2 reads SNTAGT. The CDR3 totals 13 residues. The CDR3 spells CASSSEGNQPQHF. CDR3 coding DNA: TGTGCCAGCAGTTCGGAGGGCAATCAGCCCCAGCATTTT.

In this sample, this clone turned up once. The genes are TRBV7-9 and TRBJ2-2; D not resolved. The germline CDR1 and CDR2 sequences are SEHNR and FQNEAQ (reference sequence). CDR3 length equals 12 residues. Trimming took off 1 base at V and 8 bases at J, with 5 bases between the two ends. The CDR3 DNA follows: TGTGCCAGCAGCTTAGAACTGGGGGAGCTGTTTTTT. Translation: CASSLELGELFF.

This clone was seen more than once but under ten times. The chain uses TRBV19 and TRBJ1-2, with 8 bases lining up with TRBD1. V lost 5 bases and J lost 0; bases outside the gene matches: 8. The CDR3 length is 16 residues. Germline CDR1 LNHDA, CDR2 SQIVND (reference sequence). The CDR3 nucleotides read TGTGCCAGTAGTCCGAGGACAGGGTGGGCTAACTATGGCTACACCTTC. It yields the protein CASSPRTGWANYGYTF. The whole variable domain, filled in from reference TRBV19 and TRBJ1-2, reads DGGITQSPKYLFRKEGQNVTLSCEQNLNHDAMYWYRQDPGQGLRLIYYSQIVNDFQKGDIAEGYSVSREKKESFPLTVTSAQKNPTAFYLCASSPRTGWANYGYTFGSGTRLTVV.

This clone was seen a single time. The chain has TRBV18 and TRBJ1-2; possibly TRBD1 for D (6 bases). V lost 0 bases to trimming and J lost 4 bases, with 9 bases between them. The germline CDR1 and CDR2 sequences are KGHSH and LQKENI. This CDR3 is built from 14 residues. The CDR3 DNA is TGTGCCAGCTCACCACCGGGGGACATCTATGGCTACACCTTC. Residues: CASSPPGDIYGYTF.

V is TRBV11-3 and J is TRBJ1-3; possibly TRBD1 for D (6 bases). V lost 2 bases and J 3 bases, leaving 8 bases between the germline ends. Germline V gene data show CDR1 as SGHNT and CDR2 as YENEEA. The CDR3 has 14 residues. CDR3 in DNA: TGTGCCAGCAGCTTAACAGGGTTTGGAAACACCATATATTTT. This translates into CASSLTGFGNTIYF.

The chain links TRBV13 to TRBJ2-3; D is perhaps TRBD2 (5 bases). Between the trimmed V and J ends, which lost 3 bases and 3 bases, there was a span of 16 bases. The germline gives CDR1 PRHDT, CDR2 FYEKMQ (reference sequence). This CDR3 region has 16 residues. The CDR3 sequence is CASSLLTTIKTDTQYF. The CDR3 DNA follows: TGTGCCAGCAGCTTGCTGACTACGATTAAAACAGATACGCAGTATTTT.

This chain joins TRBV24-1 and TRBJ2-3, with D possibly being TRBD2 (7 bases). The CDR3 totals 14 residues. CDR1 and CDR2 from the germline V gene are KGHDR and SFDVKD. Deletions cut 9 bases from V and 0 bases from J, with 12 bases between. CDR3 region: CATQEGGSTDTQYF. DNA for the CDR3: TGTGCCACCCAGGAGGGGGGGAGCACAGATACGCAGTATTTT.

The chain couples TRBV5-3 to TRBJ2-6; 10 positions match TRBD1. TRBV5-3 is an open reading frame, and its role is uncertain. This CDR3 comprises 21 residues. The J segment lost 1 base and the V segment lost 2 bases, leaving 15 bases of the junction unmatched. CDR3 in amino acids: CARSFDRGRVGTRSGANVLTF. In DNA form, the CDR3 reads TGTGCCAGAAGCTTTGACAGGGGGCGGGTTGGGACTAGGTCTGGGGCCAACGTCCTGACTTTC.

This chain's CDR3 is CASSPKSGRGLNTEAFF. In nucleotides, the CDR3 is TGTGCCAGCAGCCCTAAATCTGGCAGGGGGTTGAACACTGAAGCTTTCTTT. This chain joins TRBV7-9 and TRBJ1-1; the match to TRBD1 covers 7 bases. This CDR3 has 17 residues. V shed 5 bases, J shed 0 bases, and the junction held 12 bases outside the gene matches. Looked up from germline, CDR1 is SEHNR and CDR2 is FQNEAQ (reference sequence). Combining the CDR3 with reference TRBV7-9 and TRBJ1-1 gives the whole variable domain DTGVSQNPRHKITKRGQNVTFRCDPISEHNRLYWYRQTLGQGPEFLTYFQNEAQLEKSRLLSDRFSAERPKGSFSTLEIQRTEQGDSAMYLCASSPKSGRGLNTEAFFGQGTRLTVV.

This rearrangement joins TRBV19 to TRBJ1-1, with D perhaps TRBD1 (5 bases). This CDR3 spans 15 amino acids. The V end was cut by 3 bases, the J end by 0 bases, with 11 bases between. From germline, CDR1 is LNHDA and CDR2 SQIVND (reference sequence). For the CDR3, the DNA is TGTGCCAGTAGTATCACCGACAGAGTGAACACTGAAGCTTTCTTT. Amino acid sequence: CASSITDRVNTEAFF.

This clone was found a few times. The rearrangement uses TRBV6-2 or TRBV6-3 and TRBJ2-7; 7 nucleotides line up with TRBD1. This CDR3 comprises 12 residues. J gave up 3 bases and V 4 bases, and 0 bases lay outside the gene matches. CDR1 and CDR2 (germline): MNHEY, SVGEGT. The chain's CDR3 is CASSWTGYEQYV. The CDR3 DNA is TGTGCCAGCAGTTGGACAGGCTACGAGCAGTACGTC.

Written as DNA, the CDR3 is TGTGCCTGGAGTGGCAGTATCCGTTATAATTCACCCCTCCACTTT. Encoded protein: CAWSGSIRYNSPLHF. The chain carries TRBV30 and TRBJ1-6; D is undetermined. Germline lookup yields CDR1 GTSNPN and CDR2 SVGIG (reference sequence). Trimming cost V 1 base and J 4 bases, with 11 bases left between them. The CDR3 sequence is 15 residues long.

The J gene is TRBJ2-1, the V gene TRBV5-1, with a weak D call TRBD2 (6 bases). V was trimmed by 4 bases and J by 7 bases, leaving 12 bases between them. This CDR3 has 13 residues. Germline assignment: CDR1 SGHRS and CDR2 YFSETQ. The CDR3 bases are TGCGCCAGCAGCCCGGAGCGGGCGAATGAGCAGTTCTTC. It specifies CASSPERANEQFF.

The sample holds one count of this clone. The V gene is TRBV18, the J gene TRBJ1-1; no clear D. Trimming shortened V by 2 bases and J by 3 bases, and 13 bases separated the two germline ends. The CDR3 loop spans 15 amino acids. Germline V gives CDR1 KGHSH, CDR2 LQKENI. The CDR3 loop is CASSPDTGWDTEAFF. As DNA, the CDR3 is TGTGCCAGCTCACCAGACACGGGATGGGACACTGAAGCTTTCTTT.

This clone was observed a handful of times. The chain uses TRBV7-9 and TRBJ1-6; D may be TRBD1 (5 bases). Germline V gene data show CDR1 as SEHNR and CDR2 as FQNEAQ (reference sequence). The CDR3 consists of 14 residues. V shed 6 bases and J shed 9 bases, with 15 bases lying between them. The DNA for the CDR3 is TGTGCCAGCAGACCAGTCGGGGGGGGTTCACCCCTCCACTTT. As protein: CASRPVGGGSPLHF.

The chain recombines TRBV30 with TRBJ1-5; a weak D match, TRBD1 (5 bases). The CDR3 loop spans 16 amino acids. Trimming stripped 1 base from V and 7 bases from J, with 20 bases between. The germline CDR1 and CDR2 sequences are GTSNPN and SVGIG (reference sequence). CDR3 DNA: TGTGCCTGGAGTGACACTGGGAGGGGCTTTACGCAGCCCCAGCATTTT. This sequence encodes CAWSDTGRGFTQPQHF.

J is TRBJ2-7 and V is TRBV6-5; no reliable D call. Trimming cost V 2 bases and J 1 base, with 9 bases left between them. CDR3 size: 14 residues. Germline V lookup: CDR1 MNHEY, CDR2 SVGAGI. The CDR3 loop is CASSYPETSYEQYF. Here the CDR3 DNA reads TGTGCCAGCAGTTACCCTGAAACTTCCTACGAGCAGTACTTC.

This clone occurred a few times. J is TRBJ1-5 and V is TRBV19; D uncertain. Trimming shortened V by 6 bases and J by 0 bases, and 15 bases separated the two germline ends. This CDR3 comprises 16 residues. Germline V gene data show CDR1 as LNHDA and CDR2 as SQIVND (reference sequence). CDR3 nucleotides: TGTGCCAGTAGAACCGATGACACATATAGCAATCAGCCCCAGCATTTT. This codes for CASRTDDTYSNQPQHF.